This T cell receptor (beta chain) came from a study of blood T cells in healthy people across ages. This clonotype was observed a few times. Sample-barcoded 5' priming and a J-beta primer mix drove a second PCR of 7 to 11 cycles. A template-switch adaptor containing 12 random nucleotides labeled each cDNA molecule. One entry per CDR3 protein, called by TCRdb with MiXCR from the 5' RACE reads. Of 550,000 to 800,000 distinct CDR3 sequences listed, approximately 29% are singletons. The TCR comes from an elderly woman in good health. Sequences were obtained from blood.

CDR3 sequence (DNA): TGTGCCAGCAGCCCTGGGACAGGCCAAACCGGGGAGCTGTTTTTT. Its translation: CASSPGTGQTGELFF. The gene calls are TRBV11-2 and TRBJ2-2; 8 nucleotides line up with TRBD1. The CDR3 extends over 15 amino acids. V gave up 5 bases and J gave up 5 bases; unmatched junction bases: 7. CDR1 SGHAT and CDR2 FQNNGV come from the germline V gene.